This TCR beta chain emerged from a study of human T cells and chemical hapten exposure. Study-level background: Patients received weekly diphenylcyclopropenone doses to the scalp throughout the roughly 24-week study. Findings of the study overall: The study found expanded TCRs formed significantly more large CDR3 similarity clusters than controls.

TCRdb reanalysed the RACE reads using MiXCR and keeps one entry per CDR3 protein. The sample contains around 190,000 distinct CDR3 sequences, around 22% of which appear only once. Time point here: patch test 1, 2 weeks after DPC sensitization. Treatment denoted: therapeutic diphenylcyclopropenone sensitization with weekly scalp DPC. As regards this clonotype: Its cognate antigen is unknown.

V gave up 4 bases and J gave up 5 bases; unmatched junction bases: 5. This CDR3 is built from 15 residues. Germline CDR1 SGHRS, CDR2 YFSETQ. This receptor was taken from a woman aged 45 to 65 with alopecia areata. Some clones in this sample may be carry-over from other donors' samples. Sample: whole blood, taken in connection with sensitization to the hapten diphenylcyclopropenone (DPC). The chain links TRBV5-1 to TRBJ1-6; the match to TRBD1 covers 8 bases. CDR3 sequence (DNA): TGCGCCAGCAGCATAGACAGGGGCGATAATTCACCCCTCCACTTT. Protein product: CASSIDRGDNSPLHF.